What follows are 19 T cell receptor beta chains derived from one specimen sequenced in a study of PD-L1 blockade in urothelial cancer. Here immunoSEQ multiplex PCR was the method, and the copy in TCRdb shows in-frame clones only, minus some. The table lists 60,000 to 70,000 clones, around 81% of them singletons. Documented time point: pretreatment peripheral blood. The sequencing here drew on PBMCs, taken around atezolizumab (anti-PD-L1) treatment. The source is a man in his 70s with urothelial cancer.

The chain couples TRBV7-9 to TRBJ1-1; D ambiguous. V was cut by 5 bases and J by 3 bases, with 16 bases left in between. CDR3 size: 15 residues. The germline CDR1 and CDR2 sequences are SEHNR and FQNEAQ (reference sequence). CDR3 protein: CASSRGAGIDTEAFF. The CDR3 region has the DNA TGTGCCAGCAGCAGAGGTGCGGGGATAGACACTGAAGCTTTCTTT.

V gene TRBV9 combines with J gene TRBJ1-1; D not certain. This CDR3 is built from 13 residues. V dropped 4 bases and J dropped 1 base, with 8 bases sitting between them. CDR1 and CDR2 from the germline V gene are SGDLS and YYNGEE. Written as DNA, the CDR3 is TGTGCCAGCAGCTTGACACCGAACACTGAAGCTTTCTTT. Its translation: CASSLTPNTEAFF.

The chain combines TRBV6-6 with TRBJ2-3, with 9 nucleotides matching TRBD2. The CDR3 length is 13 residues. J lost 3 bases, V lost 10 bases, and 5 bases had no gene match. Germline CDR1 is MNHNY and CDR2 is SVGAGI (reference sequence). This CDR3 reads CATAGLATDTQYF. The DNA of the CDR3 is TGTGCCACCGCCGGACTAGCGACAGATACGCAGTATTTT.

The chain combines TRBV4-2 with TRBJ1-2; D is uncertain. The CDR3 has 16 residues. Deletions cut 1 base from V and 0 bases from J, with 12 bases between. The germline V gene encodes CDR1 LGHNA and CDR2 YNFKEQ. The CDR3 is CASSQVNPLANYGYTF. Written as DNA, the CDR3 is TGTGCCAGCAGCCAAGTAAACCCTCTAGCTAACTATGGCTACACCTTC.

The chain joins TRBV11-1 to TRBJ2-3, with 10 bases identical to TRBD2. Looked up from germline, CDR1 is SGHAT and CDR2 is FQDESV (reference sequence). V lost 4 bases to trimming and J lost 1 base; unmatched junction nucleotides: 5. This CDR3 has 16 amino acids. This CDR3 reads CASSSGLAGGTDTQYF. CDR3 nucleotides: TGTGCCAGCAGCTCAGGGCTAGCGGGGGGCACAGATACGCAGTATTTT.

The chain uses TRBV2 and TRBJ1-1; TRBD1 aligns across 8 bases. The CDR3 spans 14 residues. With 6 bases clipped from V and 2 bases from J, the junction kept 5 bases outside the gene matches. Germline V lookup: CDR1 SNHLY, CDR2 FYNNEI. CDR3 residues: CASRGDRSNTEAFF. The CDR3 DNA reads as TGTGCCAGCAGGGGGGACAGGTCTAACACTGAAGCTTTCTTT.

The rearrangement links TRBV20-1 to TRBJ2-1; TRBD2 matches at 7 bases. V was clipped by 6 bases and J by 7 bases; unmatched bases: 3. Germline V gene lookup returns CDR1 DFQATT and CDR2 SNEGSKA (reference sequence). The CDR3 totals 11 residues. The CDR3 reads CSARTRNEQFF. DNA for the CDR3: TGCAGTGCCAGGACTAGAAATGAGCAGTTCTTC.

V gene TRBV7-2 combines with J gene TRBJ2-3; D not certain. The germline V gene has CDR1 SGHTA and CDR2 FQGNSA. The CDR3 runs 13 residues. V lost 4 bases to trimming and J lost 6 bases, with 11 bases between them. The CDR3 DNA sequence: TGTGCCAGCAGCTCCCAGGCCCGGGATACGCAGTATTTT. This gives the protein CASSSQARDTQYF.

There are a few counts of this clone. The chain couples TRBV4-1 to TRBJ1-2; 11 nucleotides line up with TRBD1. The CDR3 consists of 16 residues. The germline V gene encodes CDR1 MGHRA and CDR2 YSYEKL. The V segment lost 0 bases and the J segment 8 bases; nucleotides outside the gene matches: 8. The CDR3: CASSQELGQGADGYTF. The DNA of the CDR3 is TGCGCCAGCAGCCAAGAGTTAGGACAGGGGGCTGACGGCTACACCTTC.

This sequence joins TRBV19 and TRBJ1-5; possibly TRBD1 for D (6 bases). Germline-derived CDR1 and CDR2 are LNHDA and SQIVND (reference sequence). The CDR3 runs to 14 residues. Trimming took 5 bases from V and 6 from J, leaving 14 bases between them. The CDR3 spells CASSPRQVTQPQHF. In DNA form, the CDR3 reads TGTGCCAGTAGTCCGCGACAGGTCACTCAGCCCCAGCATTTT.

The chain carries TRBV7-2 and TRBJ1-2, with D perhaps TRBD1 (5 bases). This CDR3 has 14 residues. CDR1 SGHTA and CDR2 FQGNSA come from the germline V gene. Trimming removed 5 bases from V and 7 bases from J, with 17 bases in between. The CDR3 region has the DNA TGTGCCAGCAGCCCCGGGGCTGGGCGGGGTGGCTACACCTTC. Translation: CASSPGAGRGGYTF.

The chain joins TRBV4-1 to TRBJ1-2; 8 nucleotides line up with TRBD1. Trimming took 0 bases from V and 0 from J; bases not matched to a gene: 3. This CDR3 has 16 amino acids. Germline V gives CDR1 MGHRA, CDR2 YSYEKL. CDR3 sequence (DNA): TGCGCCAGCAGCCAAGATTTGACAGGGGCTAACTATGGCTACACCTTC. It yields the protein CASSQDLTGANYGYTF.

This sequence joins TRBV11-1 and TRBJ2-3, with D possibly matching TRBD1 (5 bases). V was clipped by 3 bases and J by 4 bases, with 11 bases between them. The CDR3 spans 14 residues. Germline loops: CDR1 SGHAT, CDR2 FQDESV (reference sequence). The CDR3 loop reads CASSFEPGPDTQYF. In DNA, the CDR3 is TGTGCCAGCAGCTTCGAGCCAGGGCCAGATACGCAGTATTTT.

The chain recombines TRBV2 with TRBJ1-3; D is undetermined. Germline assignment: CDR1 SNHLY and CDR2 FYNNEI. V shed 3 bases and J shed 1 base, with 7 bases lying between them. The CDR3 has 14 amino acids. This chain's CDR3 is CASSEEGSGNTIYF. The CDR3 bases are TGTGCCAGCAGTGAGGAGGGTTCTGGAAACACCATATATTTT.

The chain carries TRBV6-6 and TRBJ1-5; a possible D gene is TRBD1 (5 bases). Germline assignment: CDR1 MNHNY and CDR2 SVGAGI (reference sequence). V was clipped by 10 bases and J by 5 bases, with 12 bases between them. The CDR3 sequence is 12 residues long. Here the CDR3 reads CATEVGHQPQHF. The CDR3 DNA is TGTGCCACCGAGGTGGGGCATCAGCCCCAGCATTTT.

V and J are TRBV19 and TRBJ1-1; D unresolved. This CDR3 contains 15 residues. Trimming removed 5 bases from V and 4 bases from J, with 17 bases in between. The germline V gene encodes CDR1 LNHDA and CDR2 SQIVND (reference sequence). CDR3 sequence reads: CASSRSFEGGTEAFF. The CDR3 region has the DNA TGTGCCAGTAGTCGGAGTTTCGAGGGTGGCACTGAAGCTTTCTTT.

The chain employs TRBV9 and TRBJ2-5; TRBD2 matches at 11 bases. Germline-derived CDR1 and CDR2 are SGDLS and YYNGEE. The CDR3 sequence is 15 residues long. The trim removed 3 bases at V and 5 bases at J, leaving 6 bases unmatched. This CDR3 reads CASSAGTSGVETQYF. Here the CDR3 DNA reads TGTGCCAGCAGCGCGGGGACTAGCGGAGTGGAGACCCAGTACTTC.

The chain couples TRBV18 to TRBJ2-7; 11 positions match TRBD2. The V segment lost 3 bases and the J segment 3 bases; nucleotides outside the gene matches: 10. CDR1 is KGHSH, CDR2 LQKENI, per germline. This CDR3 has 17 amino acids. The DNA of the CDR3 is TGTGCCAGCTCACCGGGTGCGGGACTAGCGGAACTCTACGAGCAGTACTTC. This translates into CASSPGAGLAELYEQYF.

V and J are TRBV18 and TRBJ2-3; 7 bases agree with TRBD2. V shed 4 bases and J 4 bases; nucleotides not matched to a gene: 8. In germline, CDR1 is KGHSH, CDR2 LQKENI. The CDR3 is 15 amino acids. CDR3 sequence: CASSRGTKDSDTQYF. In DNA form, the CDR3 reads TGTGCCAGCTCACGCGGGACTAAAGACTCAGATACGCAGTATTTT.